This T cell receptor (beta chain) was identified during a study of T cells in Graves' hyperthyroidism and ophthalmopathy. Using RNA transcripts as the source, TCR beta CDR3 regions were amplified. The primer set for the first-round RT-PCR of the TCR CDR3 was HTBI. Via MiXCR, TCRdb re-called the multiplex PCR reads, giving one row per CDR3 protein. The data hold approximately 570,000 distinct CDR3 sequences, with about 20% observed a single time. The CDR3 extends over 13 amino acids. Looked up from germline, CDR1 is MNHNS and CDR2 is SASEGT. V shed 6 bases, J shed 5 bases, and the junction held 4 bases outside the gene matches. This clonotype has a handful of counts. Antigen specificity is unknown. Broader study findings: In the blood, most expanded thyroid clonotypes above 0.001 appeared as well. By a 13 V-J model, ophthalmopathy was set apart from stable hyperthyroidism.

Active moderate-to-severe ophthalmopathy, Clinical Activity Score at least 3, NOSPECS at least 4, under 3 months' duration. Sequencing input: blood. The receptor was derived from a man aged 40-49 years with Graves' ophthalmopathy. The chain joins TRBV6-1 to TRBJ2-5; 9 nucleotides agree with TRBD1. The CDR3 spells CASRQGAFETQYF. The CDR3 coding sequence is TGTGCCAGCAGACAGGGGGCCTTTGAGACCCAGTACTTC.